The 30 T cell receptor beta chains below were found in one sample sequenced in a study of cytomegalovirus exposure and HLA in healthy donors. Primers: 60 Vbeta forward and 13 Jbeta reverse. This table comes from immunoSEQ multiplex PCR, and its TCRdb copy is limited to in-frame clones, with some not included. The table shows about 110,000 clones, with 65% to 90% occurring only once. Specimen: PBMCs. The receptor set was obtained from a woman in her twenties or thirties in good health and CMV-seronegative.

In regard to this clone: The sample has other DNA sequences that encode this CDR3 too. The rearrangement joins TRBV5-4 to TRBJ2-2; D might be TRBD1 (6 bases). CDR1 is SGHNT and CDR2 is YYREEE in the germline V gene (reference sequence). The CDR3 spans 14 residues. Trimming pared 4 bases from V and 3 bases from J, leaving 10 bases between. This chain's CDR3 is CASSRTADTGELFF. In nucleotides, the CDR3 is TGTGCCAGCAGCCGGACAGCAGACACCGGGGAGCTGTTTTTT.

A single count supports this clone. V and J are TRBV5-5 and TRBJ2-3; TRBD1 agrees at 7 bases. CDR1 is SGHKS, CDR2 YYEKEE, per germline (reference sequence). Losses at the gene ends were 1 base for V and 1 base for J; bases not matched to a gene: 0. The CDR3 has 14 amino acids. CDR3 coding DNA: TGTGCCAGCAGCTTGCAGGGGGGCACAGATACGCAGTATTTT. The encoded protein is CASSLQGGTDTQYF.

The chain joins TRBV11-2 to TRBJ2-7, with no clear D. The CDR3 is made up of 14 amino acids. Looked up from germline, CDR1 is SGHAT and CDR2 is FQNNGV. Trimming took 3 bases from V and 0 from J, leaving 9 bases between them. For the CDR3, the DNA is TGTGCCAGCAGCTTGTTCCCGAGCTCCTACGAGCAGTACTTC. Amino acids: CASSLFPSSYEQYF.

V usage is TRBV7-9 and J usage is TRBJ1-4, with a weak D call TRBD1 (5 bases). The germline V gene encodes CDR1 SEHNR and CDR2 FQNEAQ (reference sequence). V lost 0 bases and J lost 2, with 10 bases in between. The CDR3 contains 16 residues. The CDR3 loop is CASSLARGRTNEKLFF. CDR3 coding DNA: TGTGCCAGCAGCTTAGCGCGGGGGAGGACTAATGAAAAACTGTTTTTT. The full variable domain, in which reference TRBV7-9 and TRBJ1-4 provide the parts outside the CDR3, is DTGVSQNPRHKITKRGQNVTFRCDPISEHNRLYWYRQTLGQGPEFLTYFQNEAQLEKSRLLSDRFSAERPKGSFSTLEIQRTEQGDSAMYLCASSLARGRTNEKLFFGSGTQLSVL.

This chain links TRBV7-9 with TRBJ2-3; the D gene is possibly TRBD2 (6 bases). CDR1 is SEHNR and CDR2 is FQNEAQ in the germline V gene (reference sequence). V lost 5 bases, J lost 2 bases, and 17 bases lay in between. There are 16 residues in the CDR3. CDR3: CASSKTLATFTDTQYF. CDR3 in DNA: TGTGCCAGCAGCAAGACTCTAGCGACATTCACAGATACGCAGTATTTT.

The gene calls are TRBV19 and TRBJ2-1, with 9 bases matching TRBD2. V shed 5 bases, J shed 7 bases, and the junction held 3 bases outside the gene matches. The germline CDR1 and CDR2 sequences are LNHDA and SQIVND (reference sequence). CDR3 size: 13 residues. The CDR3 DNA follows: TGTGCCAGTAGTGTGACTAGCGGAAATGAGCAGTTCTTC. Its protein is CASSVTSGNEQFF.

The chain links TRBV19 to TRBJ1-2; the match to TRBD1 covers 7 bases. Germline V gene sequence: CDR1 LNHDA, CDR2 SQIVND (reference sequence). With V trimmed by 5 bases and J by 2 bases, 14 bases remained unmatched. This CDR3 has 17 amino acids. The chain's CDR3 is CASSHSGLDRRNYGYTF. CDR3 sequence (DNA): TGTGCCAGTAGTCACTCAGGACTGGACAGGCGGAACTATGGCTACACCTTC.

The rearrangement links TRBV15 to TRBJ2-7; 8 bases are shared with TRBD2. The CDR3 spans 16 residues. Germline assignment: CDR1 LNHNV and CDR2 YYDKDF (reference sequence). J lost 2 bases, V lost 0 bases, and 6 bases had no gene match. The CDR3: CATSRDGNSGTYEQYF. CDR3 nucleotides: TGTGCCACCAGCAGAGACGGAAATAGCGGGACCTACGAGCAGTACTTC.

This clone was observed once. CDR3 in DNA: TGTGCCAGCAGCTTAGGTACTTCGGCAGGGGGAAACACCATATATTTT. As protein: CASSLGTSAGGNTIYF. V usage is TRBV7-2 and J usage is TRBJ1-3; tentative D call: TRBD1 (5 bases). CDR1 and CDR2 (germline): SGHTA, FQGNSA. The CDR3 runs to 16 residues. Trimming took 1 base from V and 4 from J, leaving 14 bases between them. Full variable domain (rest looked up from reference TRBV7-2 and TRBJ1-3): GAGVSQSPSNKVTEKGKDVELRCDPISGHTALYWYRQSLGQGLEFLIYFQGNSAPDKSGLPSDRFSAERTGGSVSTLTIQRTQQEDSAVYLCASSLGTSAGGNTIYFGEGSWLTVV.

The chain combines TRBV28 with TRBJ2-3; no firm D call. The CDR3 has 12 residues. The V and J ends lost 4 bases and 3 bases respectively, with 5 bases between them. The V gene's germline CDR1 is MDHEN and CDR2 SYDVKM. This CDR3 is CASSSVTDTQYF. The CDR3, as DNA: TGTGCCAGCAGTTCCGTTACAGATACGCAGTATTTT.

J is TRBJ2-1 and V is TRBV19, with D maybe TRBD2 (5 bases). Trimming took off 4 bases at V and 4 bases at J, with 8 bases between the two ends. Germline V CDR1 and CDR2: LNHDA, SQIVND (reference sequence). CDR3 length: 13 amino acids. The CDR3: CASSSGPYNEQFF. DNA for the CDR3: TGTGCCAGTAGTAGCGGGCCATACAATGAGCAGTTCTTC. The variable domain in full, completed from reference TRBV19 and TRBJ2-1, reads DGGITQSPKYLFRKEGQNVTLSCEQNLNHDAMYWYRQDPGQGLRLIYYSQIVNDFQKGDIAEGYSVSREKKESFPLTVTSAQKNPTAFYLCASSSGPYNEQFFGPGTRLTVL.

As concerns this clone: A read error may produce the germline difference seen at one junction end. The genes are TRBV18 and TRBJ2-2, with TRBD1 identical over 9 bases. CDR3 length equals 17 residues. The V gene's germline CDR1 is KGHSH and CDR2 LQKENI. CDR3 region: CASSDSTGGAGTGELLF. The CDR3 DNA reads TGTGCCAGCTCGGATTCTACAGGGGGCGCTGGGACCGGGGAGCTGCTTTTT.

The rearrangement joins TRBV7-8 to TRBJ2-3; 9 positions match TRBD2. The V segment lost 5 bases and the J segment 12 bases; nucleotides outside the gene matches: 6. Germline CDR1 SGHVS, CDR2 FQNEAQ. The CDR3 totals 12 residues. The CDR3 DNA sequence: TGTGCCAGCAGCGCTCCGGGACTAGCTCAGTATTTT. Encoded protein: CASSAPGLAQYF.

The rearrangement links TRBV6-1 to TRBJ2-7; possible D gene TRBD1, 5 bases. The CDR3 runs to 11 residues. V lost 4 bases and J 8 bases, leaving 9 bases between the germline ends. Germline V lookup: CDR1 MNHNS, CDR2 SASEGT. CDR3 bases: TGTGCCAGCAGTGCTCAGGGTAAGCAGTACTTC. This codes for CASSAQGKQYF.

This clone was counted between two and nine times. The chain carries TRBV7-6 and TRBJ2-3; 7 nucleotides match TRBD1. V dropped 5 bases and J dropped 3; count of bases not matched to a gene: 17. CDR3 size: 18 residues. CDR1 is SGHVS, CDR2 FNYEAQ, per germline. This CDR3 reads CASSAFIEGADETDTQYF. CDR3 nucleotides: TGTGCCAGCAGCGCGTTTATTGAGGGGGCCGATGAGACAGATACGCAGTATTTT.

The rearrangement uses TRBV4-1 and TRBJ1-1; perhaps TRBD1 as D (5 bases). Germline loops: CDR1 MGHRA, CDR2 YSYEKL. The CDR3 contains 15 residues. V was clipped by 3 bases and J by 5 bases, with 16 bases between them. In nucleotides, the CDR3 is TGCGCCAGCAGCCACGCCACGACCCGGGGGACTGAAGCTTTCTTT. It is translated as CASSHATTRGTEAFF.

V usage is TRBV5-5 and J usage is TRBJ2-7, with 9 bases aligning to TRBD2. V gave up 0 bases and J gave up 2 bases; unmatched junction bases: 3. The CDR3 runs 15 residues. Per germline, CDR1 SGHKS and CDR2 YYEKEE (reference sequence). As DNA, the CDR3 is TGTGCCAGCAGCTTGGTCCTAGCGGGACCCTACGAGCAGTACTTC. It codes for CASSLVLAGPYEQYF.

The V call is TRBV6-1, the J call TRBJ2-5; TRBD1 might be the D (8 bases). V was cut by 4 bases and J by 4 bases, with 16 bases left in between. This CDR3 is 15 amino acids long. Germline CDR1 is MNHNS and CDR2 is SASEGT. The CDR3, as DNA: TGTGCCAGCAGTGGGGGTACAGGGGGGGGAGAGACCCAGTACTTC. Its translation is CASSGGTGGGETQYF.

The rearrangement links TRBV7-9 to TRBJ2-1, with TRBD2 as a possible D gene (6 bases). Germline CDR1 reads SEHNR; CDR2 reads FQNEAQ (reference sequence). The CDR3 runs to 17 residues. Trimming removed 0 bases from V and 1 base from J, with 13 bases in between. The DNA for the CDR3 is TGTGCCAGCAGCTTAGCGCGAGGGGACTTGTCCTACAATGAGCAGTTCTTC. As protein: CASSLARGDLSYNEQFF.

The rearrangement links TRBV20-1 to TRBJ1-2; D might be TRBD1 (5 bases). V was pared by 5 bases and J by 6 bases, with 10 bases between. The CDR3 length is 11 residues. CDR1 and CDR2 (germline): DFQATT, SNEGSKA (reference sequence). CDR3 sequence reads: CSASRVNGYTF. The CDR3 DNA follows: TGCAGTGCTTCCAGGGTTAATGGCTACACCTTC.

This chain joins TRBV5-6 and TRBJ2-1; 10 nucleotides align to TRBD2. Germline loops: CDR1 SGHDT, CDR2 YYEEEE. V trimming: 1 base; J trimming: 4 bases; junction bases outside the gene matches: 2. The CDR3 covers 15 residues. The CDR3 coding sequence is TGTGCCAGCAGCTTGCTACTAGCGGGATACAATGAGCAGTTCTTC. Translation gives CASSLLLAGYNEQFF. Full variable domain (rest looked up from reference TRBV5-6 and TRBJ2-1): DAGVTQSPTHLIKTRGQQVTLRCSPKSGHDTVSWYQQALGQGPQFIFQYYEEEERQRGNFPDRFSGHQFPNYSSELNVNALLLGDSALYLCASSLLLAGYNEQFFGPGTRLTVL.

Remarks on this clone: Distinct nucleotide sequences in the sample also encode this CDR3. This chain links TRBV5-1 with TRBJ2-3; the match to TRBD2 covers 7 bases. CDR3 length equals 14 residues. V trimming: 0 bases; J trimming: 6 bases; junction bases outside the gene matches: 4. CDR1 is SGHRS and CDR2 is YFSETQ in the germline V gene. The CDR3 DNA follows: TGCGCCAGCAGCTTGGCCGGGGGGTCGGATACGCAGTATTTT. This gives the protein CASSLAGGSDTQYF.

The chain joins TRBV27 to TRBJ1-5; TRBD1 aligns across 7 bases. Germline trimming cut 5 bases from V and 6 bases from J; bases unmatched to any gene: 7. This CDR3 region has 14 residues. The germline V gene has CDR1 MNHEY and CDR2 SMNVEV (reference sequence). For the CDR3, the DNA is TGTGCCAGCAGTAGACAGGGTGGTAGTCAGCCCCAGCATTTT. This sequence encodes CASSRQGGSQPQHF.

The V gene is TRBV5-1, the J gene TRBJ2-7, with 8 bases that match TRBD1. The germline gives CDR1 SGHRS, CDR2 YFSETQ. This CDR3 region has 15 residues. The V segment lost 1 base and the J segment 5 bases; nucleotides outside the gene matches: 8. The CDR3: CASSLTGGKENEQYF. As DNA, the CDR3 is TGCGCCAGCAGCTTGACAGGGGGGAAGGAAAACGAGCAGTACTTC. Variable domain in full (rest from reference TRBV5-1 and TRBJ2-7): KAGVTQTPRYLIKTRGQQVTLSCSPISGHRSVSWYQQTPGQGLQFLFEYFSETQRNKGNFPGRFSGRQFSNSRSEMNVSTLELGDSALYLCASSLTGGKENEQYFGPGTRLTVT.

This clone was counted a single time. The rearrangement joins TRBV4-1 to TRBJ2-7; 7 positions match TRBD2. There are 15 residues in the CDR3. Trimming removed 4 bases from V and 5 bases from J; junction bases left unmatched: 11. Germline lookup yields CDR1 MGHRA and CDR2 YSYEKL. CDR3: CASSRTLGLADEQYF. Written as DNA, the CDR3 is TGCGCCAGCAGCCGGACCCTCGGGCTAGCGGACGAGCAGTACTTC.

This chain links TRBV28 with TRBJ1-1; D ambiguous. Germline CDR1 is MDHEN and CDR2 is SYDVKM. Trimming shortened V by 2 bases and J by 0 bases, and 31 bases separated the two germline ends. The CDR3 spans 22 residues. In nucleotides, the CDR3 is TGTGCCAGCAGTTTAAGTCCCTTCAGGTGGGAGGCAAACCCATCGATGAACACTGAAGCTTTCTTT. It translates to CASSLSPFRWEANPSMNTEAFF.

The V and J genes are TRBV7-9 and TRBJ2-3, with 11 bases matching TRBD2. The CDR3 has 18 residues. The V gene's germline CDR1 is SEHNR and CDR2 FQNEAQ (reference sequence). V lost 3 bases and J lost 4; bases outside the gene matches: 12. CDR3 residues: CASSFPTLTSGRADTQYF. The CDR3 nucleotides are TGTGCCAGCAGCTTTCCCACCTTAACTAGCGGGAGAGCAGATACGCAGTATTTT.

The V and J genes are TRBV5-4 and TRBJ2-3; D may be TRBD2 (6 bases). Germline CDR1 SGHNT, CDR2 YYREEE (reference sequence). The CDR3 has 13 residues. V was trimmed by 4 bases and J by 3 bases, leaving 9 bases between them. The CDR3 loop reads CASSHAGTDTQYF. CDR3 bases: TGTGCCAGCAGCCACGCGGGGACAGATACGCAGTATTTT.

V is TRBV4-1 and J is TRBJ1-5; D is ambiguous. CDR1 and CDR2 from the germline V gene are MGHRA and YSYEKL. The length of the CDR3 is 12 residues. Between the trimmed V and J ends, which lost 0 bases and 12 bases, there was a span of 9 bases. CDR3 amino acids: CASSQDEIHQHF. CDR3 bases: TGCGCCAGCAGCCAAGACGAGATCCACCAGCATTTT.

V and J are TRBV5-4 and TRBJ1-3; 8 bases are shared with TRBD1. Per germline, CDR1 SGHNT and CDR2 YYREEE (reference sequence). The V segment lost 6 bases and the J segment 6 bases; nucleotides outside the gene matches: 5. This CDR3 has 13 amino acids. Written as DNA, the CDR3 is TGTGCCAGCACCCGACAGGGGATAAACACCATATATTTT. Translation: CASTRQGINTIYF.